This T cell receptor beta chain was sequenced for a study of T cell repertoires in cytomegalovirus infection. Overall study: Recently identified HLA-C-restricted and well-studied HLA-B-restricted CMV epitopes were used.

Trimming took 8 bases from V and 0 from J; bases not matched to a gene: 10. The CDR3 spans 15 residues. Germline lookup yields CDR1 MDHEN and CDR2 SYDVKM. This clonotype was observed a handful of times. What it binds is not known. TCRdb itself ran the reads through MiXCR, one entry per CDR3 protein. The sample has 360,000 or so distinct CDR3 sequences, approximately 35% seen once. Regarding the study as a whole: Ex vivo responses were dominated by HLA-C-restricted CMV-specific TCR beta clonotypes.

The input for sequencing was cultured PBMCs, taken from culture after CMV antigen stimulation. The chain recombines TRBV28 with TRBJ2-7; TRBD2 aligns across 7 bases. This receptor was obtained from a human donor in good health (CMV status not recorded). Some clones in this sample may be carry-over from other donors' samples. Here the CDR3 reads CASGPSGTHSYEQYF. CDR3 DNA sequence: TGTGCCAGCGGACCGAGCGGGACCCACTCCTACGAGCAGTACTTC.